These T cell receptor beta chains were read from a single sample in a study of monozygotic twins with inflammatory bowel disease. Each CDR3 protein gets one entry in TCRdb, which reprocessed the 5' RACE reads and gives no DNA. Its clone listing holds around 47,000 distinct CDR3 sequences. The source material was blood. The receptors derive from a human donor with ulcerative colitis or Crohn's disease, or a healthy co-twin of an affected twin (not recorded which). The CDR3 runs from the conserved cysteine through the conserved F or W. Expanded clones get a size class; other rows say once, few or many, or leave the size out.

clone_size	v_call	j_call	cdr3_aa
.	TRBV28	TRBJ2-7	CASRLGRKQYF
.	TRBV27	TRBJ1-5	CASSREPGGGQPQHF
.	TRBV5-6	TRBJ1-5	CASSSHLDQPQHF
medium-sized	TRBV20-1	TRBJ2-1	CSARALAGASYNEQFF
.	TRBV6-2/TRBV6-3	TRBJ2-5	CASSPADETQYF
medium-sized	TRBV6-5	TRBJ2-3	CASSYSAGGFTDTQYF
.	TRBV10-3	TRBJ2-1	CAISGRGLAERSSYNEQFF
.	TRBV11-2	TRBJ2-3	CASSLEVEWITQYF
.	TRBV5-1	TRBJ2-6	CASSLTPGANVLTF
.	TRBV7-2	TRBJ2-1	CASSLGLANYNEQFF
.	TRBV28	TRBJ1-1	CASRLGGGDRENTEAFF
.	TRBV2	TRBJ1-2	CASSVVQGNYGYTF
.	TRBV5-1	TRBJ2-3	CASSLGPGPFTDTQYF
.	TRBV20-1	TRBJ1-6	CSARDPAQGSPLHF
.	TRBV9	TRBJ2-3	CASSVAGGTTDTQYF
.	TRBV5-1	TRBJ2-1	CASSLSAEGYEQFF
.	TRBV6-6	TRBJ2-2	CASYPRRDTGELFF
.	TRBV29-1	TRBJ1-4	CSVGAQKDEKLFF
.	TRBV9	TRBJ2-3	CASSVGIAVTDTQYF
.	TRBV12-3/TRBV12-4	TRBJ2-1	CASSPTGTGFIF
.	TRBV5-4	TRBJ2-4	CASSSRLENIQYF
.	TRBV30	TRBJ2-2	CAWRLRVAGELFF
.	TRBV7-9	TRBJ2-3	CASSSTEGDTQYF
.	TRBV9	TRBJ2-3	CASSVGRGMSADTQYF
.	TRBV7-2	TRBJ2-2	CASSKRDRATGELFF
.	TRBV29-1	TRBJ2-1	CSVGPSGYNEQFF
.	TRBV20-1	TRBJ1-2	CSVRAGAINVGYTF
.	TRBV10-3	TRBJ1-5	CAIRAQNSNQPQHF
.	TRBV7-6	TRBJ2-3	CASSLNVVTDTQYF
.	TRBV11-2	TRBJ2-2	CASSPRQGAGELFF
.	TRBV29-1	TRBJ1-2	CSVTGDLNYGYTF
.	TRBV20-1	TRBJ2-3	CSATGPRLAASTDTQYF
.	TRBV7-2	TRBJ2-7	CASSQQTGGSYEQYF
.	TRBV15	TRBJ1-5	CATSDPQYSNQPQHF
.	TRBV28	TRBJ2-7	CASSSPYEQYF
.	TRBV27	TRBJ2-2	CASSLSPNTGELFF
.	TRBV20-1	TRBJ1-2	CSAPKGTNNYGYTF
.	TRBV6-2/TRBV6-3	TRBJ1-2	CASSYRESGYTF
.	TRBV7-8	TRBJ2-7	CASSFIAGTSGGHQIF
.	TRBV10-1	TRBJ2-3	CASSDSGIKTDTQYF
.	TRBV18	TRBJ2-7	CASSPDQGNYEQYF
.	TRBV5-5	TRBJ1-3	CASSLAGGSGNTIYF
.	TRBV2	TRBJ2-5	CASVRDVSKETQYF
.	TRBV28	TRBJ1-2	CASSLEGHYTF
.	TRBV5-1	TRBJ1-2	CASSEGEPYGYTF
.	TRBV5-5	TRBJ1-5	CASSLYGGESQPQHF
.	TRBV11-2	TRBJ2-1	CASSIDRGNYNEQFF
.	TRBV28	TRBJ2-3	CASSRMSVNTQYF